This TCR beta chain was sequenced in a study of beta chain features in type 1 diabetes. The study's findings and limits: Significant though moderate, a shortening of TCRB CDR3s appeared in all four CD4+ subsets of Type 1 diabetes patients.

Germline V gives CDR1 SNHLY, CDR2 FYNNEI. This CDR3 contains 11 residues. Trimming cost V 6 bases and J 10 bases, with 12 bases left between them. The authors reverse transcribed all of the isolated RNA, so sequencing captured expressed TCRB transcripts. Method: immunoSEQ multiplex PCR; TCRdb's copy keeps in-frame clones and lacks some. The table records hundreds of thousands of clones, roughly 13% of them present only once. Comment on this clone: Its cognate antigen is unknown.

The specimen was naive CD4+ T cells from blood. This chain links TRBV2 with TRBJ2-5; perhaps TRBD2 as D (5 bases). The source of this sequence is a man younger than 35 with type 1 diabetes. Here the CDR3 DNA reads TGTGCCAGCAGAACCCTAGGGAGCCAGTACTTC. Translating it yields CASRTLGSQYF. The whole variable domain, remainder taken from reference TRBV2 and TRBJ2-5, is EPEVTQTPSHQVTQMGQEVILRCVPISNHLYFYWYRQILGQKVEFLVSFYNNEISEKSEIFDDQFSVERPDGSNFTLKIRSTKLEDSAMYFCASRTLGSQYFGPGTRLLVL.